This TCR beta chain was sequenced during a study of graft-versus-host responses after intestinal transplantation. Regarding this clone: Its antigen is not identified.

Germline CDR1 reads SQVTM; CDR2 reads ANQGSEA. V lost 2 bases to trimming and J lost 2 bases; unmatched junction nucleotides: 7. CDR3 length: 15 amino acids. The protocol was immunoSEQ multiplex PCR, while the TCRdb copy is restricted to in-frame clones and leaves out a portion. In the table there are about 73,000 clones, roughly 90% of which are singletons. The chain uses TRBV29-1 and TRBJ2-3, with TRBD2 matching 7 bases. The TCR comes from a human donor who was the organ donor for an intestinal transplant. The sequencing used unstimulated CD8+ T cells sorted from spleen or lymph node cells, collected before transplant. CDR3 sequence reads: CSVETLAETTDTQYF. The CDR3 DNA reads as TGCAGCGTTGAAACCCTAGCGGAGACCACAGATACGCAGTATTTT.